This T cell receptor beta chain was captured in a study of technical replicates of blood from several donors. Repertoires were generated with immunoSEQ multiplex PCR, while TCRdb's copy carries only in-frame clones and drops some. The repertoire holds about 81,000 clones, with 95% as singletons. This clone was observed once. After removal of 6 bases from V and 0 bases from J, the junction contained 5 bases not matched to a gene. The CDR3 covers 14 residues. CDR1 is LNHDA and CDR2 is SQIVND in the germline V gene (reference sequence). Input material: T cells isolated from PBMCs. The sequence came from a human donor in good health. This rearrangement joins TRBV19 to TRBJ2-7, with 7 positions matching TRBD1. The CDR3 region is CASRRTGTSYEQYF. The CDR3 DNA reads as TGTGCCAGTAGAAGGACAGGTACCTCCTACGAGCAGTACTTC. Supplemented by reference TRBV19 and TRBJ2-7, the full variable domain reads DGGITQSPKYLFRKEGQNVTLSCEQNLNHDAMYWYRQDPGQGLRLIYYSQIVNDFQKGDIAEGYSVSREKKESFPLTVTSAQKNPTAFYLCASRRTGTSYEQYFGPGTRLTVT.